One sample yielded the 22 T cell receptor beta chains listed below, sequenced in a study of T-cell memory formation after mild COVID-19. TCRdb re-called the 5' RACE reads through MiXCR, storing one row per CDR3 protein. The sample gives roughly 450,000 distinct CDR3 sequences, approximately 18% of which show up once; 10% to 15% is in the top ten. Specimen: PBMCs or a T cell subset sorted from them (not recorded which). These receptors were obtained from an adult woman who had mild COVID-19 (a few samples of this study predate the infection). Cell type and time point are not known.

This clonotype was recorded many times. J is TRBJ2-1 and V is TRBV5-1; the D gene could be TRBD1 or TRBD2 (5 bases each). V was clipped by 1 base and J by 12 bases, with 20 bases between them. Germline CDR1 is SGHRS and CDR2 is YFSETQ. This CDR3 is built from 15 residues. CDR3 nucleotide sequence: TGCGCCAGCAGCTTGTTGGACACCCCAGCCGGAGGGCAGTTCTTC. It yields the protein CASSLLDTPAGGQFF.

In DNA, the CDR3 is TGTGCCAGCACCACCCCGGGACACAACGAGCAGTACTTC. This encodes CASTTPGHNEQYF. J is TRBJ2-7 and V is TRBV6-5; possibly TRBD1 for D (6 bases). CDR3 length: 13 residues. V lost 7 bases to trimming and J lost 5 bases, with 15 bases between them. Germline V CDR1 and CDR2: MNHEY, SVGAGI.

In this sample, this clonotype turned up once. The rearrangement links TRBV20-1 to TRBJ1-5, with a possible D match to TRBD1 (5 bases). Deletions cut 1 base from V and 0 bases from J, with 7 bases between. From germline, CDR1 is DFQATT and CDR2 SNEGSKA (reference sequence). The CDR3 spans 14 residues. The CDR3 reads CSARAGNSNQPQHF. The CDR3 nucleotides read TGCAGTGCTAGAGCAGGGAATAGCAATCAGCCCCAGCATTTT.

This clonotype has only a few counts. The chain uses TRBV9 and TRBJ1-6; D not resolved. Looked up from germline, CDR1 is SGDLS and CDR2 is YYNGEE. V lost 0 bases and J lost 10, with 11 bases in between. The CDR3 contains 14 residues. CDR3 bases: TGTGCCAGCAGCGTAGGAGGGCAAGGCTCACCCCTCCACTTT. This encodes CASSVGGQGSPLHF. The variable domain in full, with the rest retrieved from reference TRBV9 and TRBJ1-6, is DSGVTQTPKHLITATGQRVTLRCSPRSGDLSVYWYQQSLDQGLQFLIQYYNGEERAKGNILERFSAQQFPDLHSELNLSSLELGDSALYFCASSVGGQGSPLHFGNGTRLTVT.

This clonotype occurred a few times. The CDR3 protein is CAGAEMSYNEQFF. Here the CDR3 DNA reads TGTGCCGGCGCGGAGATGTCGTACAATGAGCAGTTCTTC. The chain uses TRBV2 and TRBJ2-1; D gene ambiguous. V was shortened by 11 bases and J by 4 bases, with 15 bases between the two germline ends. Germline V gene sequence: CDR1 SNHLY, CDR2 FYNNEI. The CDR3 has 13 amino acids.

This clonotype has just a few counts. The J gene is TRBJ1-3, the V gene TRBV7-6; D not resolved. Between the trimmed V and J ends, which lost 1 base and 3 bases, there was a span of 19 bases. Germline V lookup: CDR1 SGHVS, CDR2 FNYEAQ. The CDR3 has 18 residues. The chain's CDR3 is CASSLEPPAFGLGNTIYF. In DNA, the CDR3 is TGTGCCAGCAGCTTAGAACCTCCAGCGTTTGGCCTTGGAAACACCATATATTTT.

This clonotype was observed once. This rearrangement joins TRBV7-9 to TRBJ1-1; no firm D call. This CDR3 has 15 residues. Trimming stripped 3 bases from V and 1 base from J, with 12 bases between. The V gene's germline CDR1 is SEHNR and CDR2 FQNEAQ (reference sequence). CDR3 nucleotides: TGTGCCAGCAGCTTCCCCGGTACACCGAACACTGAAGCTTTCTTT. Translating it yields CASSFPGTPNTEAFF.

This clonotype was seen many times. The chain carries TRBV10-3 and TRBJ1-1; TRBD1 matches 7 bases. Trimming took 4 bases from V and 1 from J; bases not matched to a gene: 0. The CDR3 length is 13 residues. Germline V gives CDR1 ENHRY, CDR2 SYGVKD. The DNA for the CDR3 is TGTGCCATCAGTGGGACAGGGAACACTGAAGCTTTCTTT. This encodes CAISGTGNTEAFF.

The chain carries TRBV6-5 and TRBJ1-2; TRBD1 is a possible D gene (5 bases). Looked up from germline, CDR1 is MNHEY and CDR2 is SVGAGI. V was clipped by 4 bases and J by 5 bases, with 8 bases between them. The CDR3 loop spans 12 amino acids. CDR3 bases: TGTGCCAGCAGTTGCGAGGGGTATGGCTACACCTTC. This translates into CASSCEGYGYTF.

This clonotype was counted many times. This chain uses TRBV5-5 with TRBJ2-1; maybe TRBD1 (5 bases). The CDR3 has 12 amino acids. The V gene lost 4 bases and the J gene lost 9 bases, with 11 bases spanning the gap. Germline V CDR1 and CDR2: SGHKS, YYEKEE (reference sequence). The CDR3 DNA follows: TGTGCCAGCAGCCAGGACAATGCTGAGCAGTTCTTC. Residues: CASSQDNAEQFF. Based on the CDR3 plus reference TRBV5-5 and TRBJ2-1, the full variable domain is DAGVTQSPTHLIKTRGQQVTLRCSPISGHKSVSWYQQVLGQGPQFIFQYYEKEERGRGNFPDRFSARQFPNYSSELNVNALLLGDSALYLCASSQDNAEQFFGPGTRLTVL.

The J gene is TRBJ2-3, the V gene TRBV24-1; TRBD2 agrees at 8 bases. The V segment lost 8 bases and the J segment 1 base; nucleotides outside the gene matches: 7. CDR1 is KGHDR, CDR2 SFDVKD, per germline. The CDR3 extends over 15 amino acids. Here the CDR3 reads CATNDGREGTDTQYF. Written as DNA, the CDR3 is TGTGCCACCAATGACGGGAGGGAAGGCACAGATACGCAGTATTTT.

This clonotype came up a few times. The chain recombines TRBV29-1 with TRBJ2-5; D is undetermined. The germline V gene encodes CDR1 SQVTM and CDR2 ANQGSEA. V gave up 5 bases and J gave up 1 base, with 11 bases separating them. The CDR3 runs 13 residues. The CDR3 region is CSVFGQSQETQYF. As DNA, the CDR3 is TGCAGCGTTTTTGGGCAGAGCCAAGAGACCCAGTACTTC.

This chain links TRBV15 with TRBJ1-1; D remains unclear. Per germline, CDR1 LNHNV and CDR2 YYDKDF (reference sequence). The CDR3 is 14 residues long. The V and J ends lost 0 bases and 1 base respectively, with 6 bases between them. The CDR3 nucleotides are TGTGCCACCAGCAGAGAGGGGAGGAACACTGAAGCTTTCTTT. Translated, it gives CATSREGRNTEAFF.

The CDR3 loop is CSATTWAVGGQPQHF. The CDR3 DNA follows: TGCAGTGCTACTACCTGGGCCGTGGGGGGTCAGCCCCAGCATTTT. V gene TRBV20-1 combines with J gene TRBJ1-5, with TRBD1 as a possible D gene (5 bases). The CDR3 length is 15 residues. Germline CDR1 is DFQATT and CDR2 is SNEGSKA (reference sequence). Trimming took off 4 bases at V and 6 bases at J, with 19 bases between the two ends.

The rearrangement links TRBV3-1 to TRBJ2-7; 8 bases fit TRBD1. Germline V lookup: CDR1 LGHDT, CDR2 YNNKEL (reference sequence). The CDR3 covers 15 residues. V trimming: 2 bases; J trimming: 3 bases; junction bases outside the gene matches: 6. In nucleotides, the CDR3 is TGTGCCAGCAGCCAACCGGGACAGGTTCGCTACGAGCAGTACTTC. Protein sequence: CASSQPGQVRYEQYF.

The V call is TRBV5-6, the J call TRBJ1-2, with a tentative D call TRBD1 (5 bases). Trimming shortened V by 0 bases and J by 3 bases, and 15 bases separated the two germline ends. This CDR3 has 16 residues. The germline V gene encodes CDR1 SGHDT and CDR2 YYEEEE. CDR3 sequence (DNA): TGTGCCAGCAGCTTGGGGGCAGAGGGGCGAGACTATGGCTACACCTTC. Amino acid sequence: CASSLGAEGRDYGYTF.

This clonotype was observed at least ten times. J is TRBJ1-1 and V is TRBV7-9; tentative D call: TRBD1 (5 bases). V lost 5 bases and J 1 base, leaving 11 bases between the germline ends. Germline assignment: CDR1 SEHNR and CDR2 FQNEAQ (reference sequence). This CDR3 has 14 amino acids. CDR3 residues: CASSGGHPNTEAFF. In DNA, the CDR3 is TGTGCCAGCAGCGGAGGACACCCGAACACTGAAGCTTTCTTT.

This clonotype has a handful of counts. One end of the junction does not line up with germline, which may come from a read error. V and J are TRBV7-2 and TRBJ1-2; no clear D. The CDR3 loop spans 14 amino acids. Looked up from germline, CDR1 is SGHTA and CDR2 is FQGNSA. The CDR3 loop is CASSLNRPRSASPF. CDR3 nucleotide sequence: TGTGCCAGCAGCTTAAACCGGCCCCGTTCAGCTAGCCCCTTC. The full variable domain, its missing parts supplied by reference TRBV7-2 and TRBJ1-2, is GAGVSQSPSNKVTEKGKDVELRCDPISGHTALYWYRQSLGQGLEFLIYFQGNSAPDKSGLPSDRFSAERTGGSVSTLTIQRTQQEDSAVYLCASSLNRPRSASPFGSGTRLTVV.

The table lists this clonotype with a few counts. This chain joins TRBV6-2 or TRBV6-3 and TRBJ1-5; 7 bases align to TRBD1. CDR3 length: 18 residues. Germline-derived CDR1 and CDR2 are MNHEY and SVGEGT. V gave up 6 bases and J gave up 0 bases; unmatched junction bases: 14. The CDR3 protein is CASRPGQAAPFSNQPQHF. The CDR3, as DNA: TGTGCCAGCAGACCCGGACAGGCCGCCCCATTTAGCAATCAGCCCCAGCATTTT.

The rearrangement uses TRBV6-5 and TRBJ2-5, with a weak D call TRBD1 (5 bases). Germline V CDR1 and CDR2: MNHEY, SVGAGI. The germline V and J ends were trimmed by 8 bases and 0 bases, with 10 bases remaining between them. This CDR3 comprises 13 residues. CDR3 DNA: TGTGCCAGCGGGGTGACAGACCAAGAGACCCAGTACTTC. Its translation is CASGVTDQETQYF.

The J gene is TRBJ1-1, the V gene TRBV4-1; 8 positions match TRBD1. V was pared by 4 bases and J by 1 base, with 8 bases of the junction left unmatched. CDR3 length equals 16 residues. The germline gives CDR1 MGHRA, CDR2 YSYEKL. This CDR3 is CASSPSRDRRNTEAFF. The CDR3 coding sequence is TGCGCCAGCAGCCCGTCCCGGGACAGGAGGAACACTGAAGCTTTCTTT.

This clonotype was recorded a few times. V and J are TRBV5-1 and TRBJ2-1; TRBD1 agrees at 8 bases. The CDR3 is 14 residues long. Germline trimming cut 4 bases from V and 5 bases from J; bases unmatched to any gene: 5. Germline CDR1 reads SGHRS; CDR2 reads YFSETQ. CDR3: CASSKDRAHNEQFF. The DNA of the CDR3 is TGCGCCAGCAGCAAGGACAGGGCTCACAATGAGCAGTTCTTC.